The 20 T cell receptor beta chains given below trace back to one sample, sequenced in a study of blood T cell repertoires in COVID-19. TCRdb's copy holds only in-frame clones and misses some; the assay was immunoSEQ multiplex PCR. The data contain 250,000 or so clones, about 89% of them singletons. Sequencing was done on a sample of peripheral blood. Receptors originate from a woman in her thirties or forties who had recovered from COVID-19.

V gene TRBV27 combines with J gene TRBJ2-7; D unclear. V was cut by 2 bases and J by 2 bases, with 10 bases left in between. Germline V gene lookup returns CDR1 MNHEY and CDR2 SMNVEV (reference sequence). The CDR3 consists of 14 residues. The CDR3 DNA reads TGTGCCAGCAGTTTACGAGCAACCACCTACGAGCAGTACTTC. Translated, it gives CASSLRATTYEQYF.

This clone was picked up one time. The V call is TRBV4-1, the J call TRBJ2-7, with 9 bases matching TRBD1. After removal of 8 bases from V and 2 bases from J, the junction contained 7 bases not matched to a gene. The CDR3 runs to 14 residues. Germline loops: CDR1 MGHRA, CDR2 YSYEKL. Here the CDR3 reads CASGPGQGTYEQYF. The DNA for the CDR3 is TGCGCCAGCGGGCCGGGACAGGGAACCTACGAGCAGTACTTC.

This CDR3 is CSVVRVSETQYF. CDR3 sequence (DNA): TGCAGCGTTGTTCGGGTTTCAGAGACCCAGTACTTC. The chain carries TRBV29-1 and TRBJ2-5; D unresolved. This CDR3 spans 12 amino acids. CDR1 is SQVTM, CDR2 ANQGSEA, per germline. The ends were cut back, 4 bases at V and 4 bases at J, with 10 bases in the middle.

V is TRBV5-8 and J is TRBJ1-4; 9 bases align to TRBD1. The germline V gene encodes CDR1 SGHTS and CDR2 YDEGEE. Losses at the gene ends were 3 bases for V and 7 bases for J; bases not matched to a gene: 10. The CDR3 covers 16 residues. DNA of the CDR3: TGTGCCAGCAGCTCGAAAGGGACAGGGAGAGGTGAAAAACTGTTTTTT. This codes for CASSSKGTGRGEKLFF.

This chain connects TRBV3-1 (or the pseudogene TRBV3-2) to TRBJ1-2, with D possibly matching TRBD1 (6 bases). V lost 0 bases and J lost 5, with 10 bases in between. The CDR3 has 14 residues. Germline values: CDR1 LGHDT, CDR2 YNNKEL (reference sequence). The CDR3 nucleotides are TGTGCCAGCAGCCAAGAGGGAGGGGGTTATGGCTACACCTTC. Amino acids: CASSQEGGGYGYTF.

The genes are TRBV27 and TRBJ2-1, with D perhaps matching TRBD1 (6 bases). This CDR3 spans 14 amino acids. Germline V CDR1 and CDR2: MNHEY, SMNVEV (reference sequence). V was trimmed by 3 bases and J by 7 bases, leaving 13 bases between them. This CDR3 reads CASSFLGTKNEQFF. The CDR3 coding sequence is TGTGCCAGCAGTTTTTTAGGGACAAAAAATGAGCAGTTCTTC.

The CDR3 region is CASSLVRQGSRHEQYF. The CDR3 bases are TGTGCCAGCAGCTTAGTCCGACAGGGCAGTCGTCACGAGCAGTACTTC. The genes are TRBV7-9 and TRBJ2-7; 7 bases match TRBD1. Trimming removed 1 base from V and 5 bases from J; junction bases left unmatched: 11. CDR1 is SEHNR and CDR2 is FQNEAQ in the germline V gene (reference sequence). CDR3 length equals 16 residues.

This clone was detected only once. The V gene is TRBV27, the J gene TRBJ1-5, with D possibly matching TRBD1 (5 bases). Trimming took off 5 bases at V and 7 bases at J, with 15 bases between the two ends. Germline V gene lookup returns CDR1 MNHEY and CDR2 SMNVEV (reference sequence). The CDR3 is 14 amino acids. The CDR3 loop reads CASSPLGGSQPQHF. The CDR3 DNA reads as TGTGCCAGCAGTCCCCTTGGGGGGAGCCAGCCCCAGCATTTT.

The rearrangement uses TRBV18 and TRBJ2-2, with TRBD1 matching 7 bases. This CDR3 has 15 residues. The ends lost 6 bases at V and 2 bases at J; junction bases unmatched: 6. Per germline, CDR1 KGHSH and CDR2 LQKENI. The CDR3 here is CASSPGTDNTGELFF. The DNA of the CDR3 is TGTGCCAGCTCCCCCGGGACAGATAACACCGGGGAGCTGTTTTTT.

The chain recombines TRBV6-6 with TRBJ2-7; TRBD2 matches at 15 bases. Unmatched junction bases numbered 12, after V lost 5 bases and J lost 4 bases. The CDR3 consists of 18 residues. Germline V gene sequence: CDR1 MNHNY, CDR2 SVGAGI (reference sequence). CDR3 nucleotides: TGTGCCAGCAGTCCCCGGACTAGCGGGAGGGCCGCGTTTTACGAGCAGTACTTC. Its translation is CASSPRTSGRAAFYEQYF.

The V and J genes are TRBV21-1 and TRBJ2-7; TRBD2 is the table's D call and was not checked against the DNA. TRBV21-1 is shown as a pseudogene. This CDR3 contains 13 residues. In DNA, the CDR3 is TGTGCCAGCTTTCCGCCGGGCTCCTACGAGCAGTACTTC. Encoded protein: CASFPPGSYEQYF.

V is TRBV5-1 and J is TRBJ2-7; 13 nucleotides align to TRBD2. Unmatched junction bases numbered 7, after V lost 4 bases and J lost 6 bases. Germline assignment: CDR1 SGHRS and CDR2 YFSETQ. The CDR3 covers 15 residues. In nucleotides, the CDR3 is TGCGCCAGCAGCGGACTAGCGGGAGAGTTGGGCGAGCAGTACTTC. Encoded protein: CASSGLAGELGEQYF.

The sample holds a few counts of this clone. This chain uses TRBV3-1 (or the pseudogene TRBV3-2) with TRBJ2-5; D might be TRBD1 (5 bases). Germline values: CDR1 LGHDT, CDR2 YNNKEL (reference sequence). The CDR3 covers 14 residues. With 3 bases removed from V and 5 bases from J, the gap between germline ends came to 13 bases. Written as DNA, the CDR3 is TGTGCCAGCAGCCACCCTAGGGGTGGGGAGACCCAGTACTTC. This gives the protein CASSHPRGGETQYF.

The rearrangement uses TRBV5-1 and TRBJ1-4, with 7 nucleotides matching TRBD1. The germline V gene encodes CDR1 SGHRS and CDR2 YFSETQ. With 4 bases clipped from V and 4 bases from J, the junction kept 7 bases outside the gene matches. The length of the CDR3 is 15 residues. The CDR3 sequence is CASSVRTGSNEKLFF. The CDR3 nucleotides read TGCGCCAGCAGCGTCCGGACAGGCAGTAATGAAAAACTGTTTTTT.

The CDR3 sequence is CASSAHRGAGANEQFF. The CDR3 DNA sequence: TGTGCCAGCAGTGCACACCGGGGGGCGGGAGCGAATGAGCAGTTCTTC. The chain couples TRBV6-4 to TRBJ2-1; the D gene is possibly TRBD2 (7 bases). The CDR3 loop spans 16 amino acids. Germline CDR1 reads MRHNA; CDR2 reads SNTAGT. Trimming cost V 4 bases and J 7 bases, with 20 bases left between them.

This clone was seen only once. The rearrangement links TRBV6-1 to TRBJ2-5; TRBD2 might be the D (6 bases). In germline, CDR1 is MNHNS, CDR2 SASEGT. The CDR3 sequence is 15 residues long. Trimming stripped 2 bases from V and 4 bases from J, with 14 bases between. As DNA, the CDR3 is TGTGCCAGCAGTGAAAACATGGGAGGAGGAGAGACCCAGTACTTC. Protein: CASSENMGGGETQYF.

The sample holds a few counts of this clone. The gene calls are TRBV18 and TRBJ1-4; 8 bases map to TRBD1. Looked up from germline, CDR1 is KGHSH and CDR2 is LQKENI. This CDR3 contains 15 residues. Trimming took 0 bases from V and 7 from J; bases not matched to a gene: 4. The CDR3 sequence is CASSPPGQDGEKLFF. The CDR3 DNA reads as TGTGCCAGCTCACCACCGGGACAGGATGGTGAAAAACTGTTTTTT.

This clone has just one count. The chain combines TRBV2 with TRBJ2-7; 7 bases are a match to TRBD2. The trim removed 3 bases at V and 2 bases at J, leaving 7 bases unmatched. From germline, CDR1 is SNHLY and CDR2 FYNNEI. The CDR3 covers 15 residues. The CDR3 region has the DNA TGTGCCAGCAGTGAGGATCTAGCGGCAACCTACGAGCAGTACTTC. It is translated as CASSEDLAATYEQYF.

This chain's CDR3 is CASSQGLAGEQFF. CDR3 coding DNA: TGTGCCAGCAGCCAGGGACTAGCGGGTGAGCAGTTCTTC. The V call is TRBV11-3, the J call TRBJ2-1; 12 bases agree with TRBD2. CDR1 is SGHNT and CDR2 is YENEEA in the germline V gene. Trimming took 5 bases from V and 9 from J; bases not matched to a gene: 2. The CDR3 sequence is 13 residues long.

The chain combines TRBV28 with TRBJ1-2; TRBD1 matches 7 bases. Germline V CDR1 and CDR2: MDHEN, SYDVKM. After removal of 6 bases from V and 5 bases from J, the junction contained 18 bases not matched to a gene. The CDR3 has 17 amino acids. CDR3 coding DNA: TGTGCCAGCAGACCTGGGACAGCGTCTGGCATGAGGTATGGCTACACCTTC. Its protein is CASRPGTASGMRYGYTF.